This TCR beta chain was identified in a study of control samples from healthy donors and cancer patients. There are 14 residues in the CDR3. Trimming removed 6 bases from V and 2 bases from J; junction bases left unmatched: 7. Germline CDR1 is SEHNR and CDR2 is FQNEAQ (reference sequence). Assay used: immunoSEQ multiplex PCR; TCRdb lists only in-frame clones, some missing. The data hold around 84,000 clones, with around 84% observed a single time. This TCR came from a man aged 60 to 69 with head and neck cancer. The genes are TRBV7-9 and TRBJ2-7; TRBD2 matches at 7 bases. Sequences were obtained from PBMCs. The CDR3 nucleotides are TGTGCCAGCAGGAGGGTGGGAGGGACCTACGAGCAGTACTTC. This translates into CASRRVGGTYEQYF.